This TCR beta chain appears in the sequencing data of a study of blood T cell repertoires in COVID-19 (dated by TCRdb to about 2020). For the study in its entirety: Collaborator samples came from the United States, Italy and Spain and covered acute and convalescent phases of COVID-19. The prospective study material was composed of cDNA or gDNA derived from T cells, B-cell-depleted T cells, or PBMCs. Deeply sampled blood TCRbeta repertoires from subjects exposed to, actively infected with, or recovered from COVID-19 were included in the dataset. The repertoires were released in a freely available public database intended as a resource for research on the immune response to SARS-CoV-2. Samples were obtained from the ongoing ImmuneRACE study (first 160 participants) and from 950 to 1,500 subjects provided by 6 global collaborators. A de-identified subject ID, COVID-19 status, age in years and sex were almost always included in the sample metadata. Where HLA class I and class II types were available, the types were taken from metadata supplied by the sample provider, not from assay-based typing. Study-wide findings and limitations: How much clinical and demographic metadata was included differed by source and by participant, and the metadata was provided uncurated.

The immunoSEQ Assay, a bias-controlled multiplex PCR, was used to amplify TCRbeta CDR3 regions from genomic DNA. The authors' pipeline ran thus. Within the assay, amplification of reference gene primers was used to estimate how many nucleated cells each sample contained. To quantify the absolute abundance of each unique TCRbeta CDR3 rearrangement, sequence reads were collapsed and filtered. For each sample, productive Simpson clonality was calculated by taking the square root of Simpson's diversity index across productive rearrangements. TCRdb retrieved this table from immuneACCESS and kept in-frame rearrangements only. Not all clones are present; in checked studies, unresolved V genes account for under half, and no reason is known for the remainder. V, J and clone size derive from that table, while D and trimming were established from the DNA sequence. In all, the sample holds 130,000 to 150,000 clones, and approximately 79% of those were seen once. Around 3.3% of the sample rests with the top ten.

Collaborating institutions collected whole blood in K2EDTA tubes following their own protocols. Collaborator samples were shipped for TCRbeta analysis as frozen whole blood, isolated PBMCs, or DNA extracted from either sample type. Note on this clone: This clone's antigen is unknown. The sample holds no much larger clone one base away, and base qualities are not on file.

The sequencing sample was made of peripheral blood. The receptor's source is a man in his sixties with acute or convalescent COVID-19.

The CDR3 region reads CATSDLGGNGRYGYTF. The DNA reads TGTGCCACCAGTGATTTGGGGGGGAACGGTCGCTATGGCTACACCTTC. The receptor chain draws on TRBV24-1 and TRBJ1-2; matching of 5 bases hints at TRBD1 as the D gene. CDR1 KGHDR and CDR2 SFDVKD were looked up in the germline V gene. Reading from cysteine to phenylalanine, the CDR3 counts 16 amino acids. Here the CDR3 DNA is all that survives: 48 bases in frame from base 1. V loses 0 bases, J loses 4 bases, and the germline ends lie 14 bases apart.